These 23 T cell receptor beta chains share one sample of origin, sequenced in a study of graft-versus-host responses after intestinal transplantation. Their antigen targets remain unknown. Using immunoSEQ multiplex PCR, the repertoire was profiled, and TCRdb retains in-frame clones only, with some absent. This table has under 150,000 clones, 95% appearing once. Sequenced here: unstimulated CD8+ T cells sorted from spleen or lymph node cells, sampled before intestinal transplant. The source of these receptors is a human donor who received an intestinal transplant.

The count of this clone is one. The chain employs TRBV29-1 and TRBJ2-1, with 12 bases fitting TRBD2. The V segment lost 6 bases and the J segment 0 bases; nucleotides outside the gene matches: 6. The CDR3 is made up of 16 amino acids. Germline V gene sequence: CDR1 SQVTM, CDR2 ANQGSEA. This chain's CDR3 is CSVGTSGRYSYNEQFF. Here the CDR3 DNA reads TGCAGCGTGGGAACTAGCGGGAGGTACTCCTACAATGAGCAGTTCTTC.

This sequence joins TRBV4-1 and TRBJ1-6, with D hard to call. Trimming removed 2 bases at V and 9 bases at J, with 14 bases between. This CDR3 contains 15 residues. CDR1 and CDR2 (germline): MGHRA, YSYEKL. The chain's CDR3 is CASSQLAGGGSPLHF. As DNA, the CDR3 is TGCGCCAGCAGCCAATTGGCAGGTGGCGGTTCACCCCTCCACTTT.

This chain connects TRBV6-6 to TRBJ2-1; D is perhaps TRBD1 or TRBD2 (6 bases each). CDR1 MNHNY and CDR2 SVGAGI come from the germline V gene (reference sequence). This CDR3 is 16 amino acids long. Trimming shortened V by 7 bases and J by 1 base, and 17 bases separated the two germline ends. Here the CDR3 reads CASNQGLGGSYNEQFF. CDR3 bases: TGTGCCAGCAACCAGGGTTTAGGGGGGTCCTACAATGAGCAGTTCTTC.

The chain employs TRBV30 and TRBJ2-5; 10 bases are shared with TRBD1. The CDR3 sequence is 15 residues long. The germline gives CDR1 GTSNPN, CDR2 SVGIG (reference sequence). The junction had 9 bases not matched to a gene; V was cut back by 3 bases and J by 5 bases. The CDR3 DNA reads as TGTGCCTGGAGGGCGGGACAGGGGTTTTGGGAGACCCAGTACTTC. Translated, it gives CAWRAGQGFWETQYF.

V gene TRBV9 combines with J gene TRBJ2-5, with D unclear. V was clipped by 1 base and J by 0 bases, with 4 bases between them. This CDR3 has 13 amino acids. Germline V gene data show CDR1 as SGDLS and CDR2 as YYNGEE. The CDR3 DNA follows: TGTGCCAGCAGCGTAACAGACCAAGAGACCCAGTACTTC. Protein: CASSVTDQETQYF. Variable domain in full (rest from reference TRBV9 and TRBJ2-5): DSGVTQTPKHLITATGQRVTLRCSPRSGDLSVYWYQQSLDQGLQFLIQYYNGEERAKGNILERFSAQQFPDLHSELNLSSLELGDSALYFCASSVTDQETQYFGPGTRLLVL.

J is TRBJ2-7 and V is TRBV5-6, with D tentatively TRBD1 or TRBD2 (5 bases each). This CDR3 spans 16 amino acids. Germline V gene lookup returns CDR1 SGHDT and CDR2 YYEEEE. Trimming shortened V by 0 bases and J by 3 bases, and 16 bases separated the two germline ends. DNA of the CDR3: TGTGCCAGCAGCTTGGTACCCGGGACGGGACGCTACGAGCAGTACTTC. The encoded protein is CASSLVPGTGRYEQYF.

The chain links TRBV11-2 to TRBJ1-2, with a tentative D call TRBD1 (5 bases). V lost 3 bases to trimming and J lost 4 bases, with 12 bases between them. This CDR3 region has 14 residues. CDR1 is SGHAT, CDR2 FQNNGV, per germline. CDR3 in DNA: TGTGCCAGCAGCTTGACAGTTTCCGCCTATGGCTACACCTTC. This gives the protein CASSLTVSAYGYTF.

Here the CDR3 reads CASSYSHNPRSTQYF. CDR3 in DNA: TGTGCCAGCAGTTACTCGCACAACCCGCGATCAACGCAGTATTTT. The chain is built from TRBV6-5 and TRBJ2-3; D call uncertain. This CDR3 region has 15 residues. V lost 0 bases, J lost 9 bases, and 16 bases lay in between. From germline, CDR1 is MNHEY and CDR2 SVGAGI.

V and J are TRBV9 and TRBJ2-1, with no clear D. V dropped 4 bases and J dropped 0 bases, with 11 bases sitting between them. Germline V gene data show CDR1 as SGDLS and CDR2 as YYNGEE. The length of the CDR3 is 15 residues. The CDR3 DNA is TGTGCCAGCAGCCCCCCTACCCGCTCCTACAATGAGCAGTTCTTC. It codes for CASSPPTRSYNEQFF.

The chain combines TRBV7-9 with TRBJ2-5; TRBD1 matches at 10 bases. V shed 5 bases, J shed 5 bases, and the junction held 20 bases outside the gene matches. CDR1 and CDR2 (germline): SEHNR, FQNEAQ (reference sequence). This CDR3 is built from 19 residues. CDR3 nucleotides: TGTGCCAGCAGCCCGCCCGGGGAGTCCGGGACAGGGGAACGGGAGACCCAGTACTTC. Protein: CASSPPGESGTGERETQYF.

On this clone itself: This same CDR3 is encoded by further DNA sequences in the sample. The V and J genes are TRBV6-5 and TRBJ2-7, with a weak D call TRBD1 (5 bases). Germline CDR1 MNHEY, CDR2 SVGAGI. With 0 bases removed from V and 2 bases from J, the gap between germline ends came to 5 bases. The CDR3 runs to 13 residues. The CDR3 sequence: CASSYSRAYEQYF. The CDR3, as DNA: TGTGCCAGCAGTTACTCCAGGGCCTACGAGCAGTACTTC.

This chain joins TRBV15 and TRBJ1-6; D unclear. This CDR3 region has 15 residues. The germline gives CDR1 LNHNV, CDR2 YYDKDF (reference sequence). The V end lost 3 bases, the J end lost 1 base, and 7 bases lay between the germline ends. The CDR3 nucleotides read TGTGCCACCAGCAGTCTCGGTTCCTATAATTCACCCCTCCACTTT. Its translation: CATSSLGSYNSPLHF.

This chain connects TRBV6-5 to TRBJ2-3; D possibly corresponds to TRBD2 (6 bases). V lost 6 bases and J 1 base, leaving 14 bases between the germline ends. The V gene's germline CDR1 is MNHEY and CDR2 SVGAGI. The CDR3 has 15 amino acids. The CDR3 loop is CASSPSGGGTDTQYF. The CDR3 nucleotides are TGTGCCAGCAGCCCTTCCGGGGGAGGCACAGATACGCAGTATTTT.

V is TRBV6-5 and J is TRBJ2-7, with D maybe TRBD1 (5 bases). There are 13 residues in the CDR3. Trimming took 2 bases from V and 2 from J, leaving 7 bases between them. Per germline, CDR1 MNHEY and CDR2 SVGAGI. Written as DNA, the CDR3 is TGTGCCAGCAGTTACGACAGAACCTACGAGCAGTACTTC. Translated, it gives CASSYDRTYEQYF.

The J gene is TRBJ2-7, the V gene TRBV5-1; no firm D call. V shed 4 bases and J shed 4 bases, with 12 bases lying between them. This CDR3 comprises 13 residues. CDR1 is SGHRS and CDR2 is YFSETQ in the germline V gene. The CDR3 here is CASSHSTVYEQYF. The DNA for the CDR3 is TGCGCCAGCAGCCATTCGACCGTGTACGAGCAGTACTTC. The complete variable domain, with remaining parts taken from reference TRBV5-1 and TRBJ2-7, reads KAGVTQTPRYLIKTRGQQVTLSCSPISGHRSVSWYQQTPGQGLQFLFEYFSETQRNKGNFPGRFSGRQFSNSRSEMNVSTLELGDSALYLCASSHSTVYEQYFGPGTRLTVT.

The J gene is TRBJ2-1, the V gene TRBV4-1; possible D gene TRBD2, 6 bases. This CDR3 spans 15 amino acids. V was pared by 6 bases and J by 8 bases, with 20 bases between. Germline lookup yields CDR1 MGHRA and CDR2 YSYEKL. In DNA form, the CDR3 reads TGCGCCAGCAGTCTTAAGGGAGGAGGAAGTGATGAGCAGTTCTTC. It translates to CASSLKGGGSDEQFF.

This chain connects TRBV28 to TRBJ2-7, with D possibly TRBD2 on 5 matching bases. Germline values: CDR1 MDHEN, CDR2 SYDVKM. The V and J ends lost 5 bases and 6 bases respectively, with 20 bases between them. The CDR3 length is 15 residues. The CDR3 DNA reads as TGTGCCAGCAGTCTGGATGAGGGCCCGGCGGCCGAGCAGTACTTC. Protein sequence: CASSLDEGPAAEQYF.

The V gene is TRBV2, the J gene TRBJ2-1; 14 nucleotides line up with TRBD2. The CDR3 sequence is 14 residues long. V lost 10 bases and J lost 7; bases outside the gene matches: 6. Germline loops: CDR1 SNHLY, CDR2 FYNNEI. DNA for the CDR3: TGTGCCAAGACGGGACTAGCGGGAGCTAATGAGCAGTTCTTC. The encoded protein is CAKTGLAGANEQFF. Full variable domain (missing parts from reference TRBV2 and TRBJ2-1): EPEVTQTPSHQVTQMGQEVILRCVPISNHLYFYWYRQILGQKVEFLVSFYNNEISEKSEIFDDQFSVERPDGSNFTLKIRSTKLEDSAMYFCAKTGLAGANEQFFGPGTRLTVL.

The chain is built from TRBV7-9 and TRBJ2-7; TRBD1 matches 9 bases. Germline values: CDR1 SEHNR, CDR2 FQNEAQ (reference sequence). CDR3 length equals 16 residues. V shed 4 bases, J shed 1 base, and the junction held 8 bases outside the gene matches. Written as DNA, the CDR3 is TGTGCCAGCAGCTCAATTTTGACAGGGGGGTCCTACGAGCAGTACTTC. It is translated as CASSSILTGGSYEQYF.

This chain joins TRBV28 and TRBJ1-5, with a possible D match to TRBD1 (6 bases). The CDR3 covers 15 residues. Germline values: CDR1 MDHEN, CDR2 SYDVKM. V lost 7 bases, J lost 5 bases, and 18 bases lay in between. Here the CDR3 reads CASTALGQPDQPQHF. CDR3 DNA: TGTGCCAGCACCGCCCTTGGACAGCCTGATCAGCCCCAGCATTTT.

The gene calls are TRBV19 and TRBJ2-1, with TRBD1 matching over 9 bases. Unmatched junction bases numbered 5, after V lost 3 bases and J lost 5 bases. CDR1 is LNHDA and CDR2 is SQIVND in the germline V gene (reference sequence). This CDR3 contains 15 residues. The CDR3 DNA is TGTGCCAGTAGTATTACAGGGGGCTTCAACAATGAGCAGTTCTTC. It yields the protein CASSITGGFNNEQFF.

J is TRBJ1-3 and V is TRBV28; D uncertain. Per germline, CDR1 MDHEN and CDR2 SYDVKM. This CDR3 region has 13 residues. Between the trimmed V and J ends, which lost 2 bases and 3 bases, there was a span of 5 bases. The CDR3 region has the DNA TGTGCCAGCAGTTTACCCTATGGAAACACCATATATTTT. It yields the protein CASSLPYGNTIYF.

The gene calls are TRBV7-9 and TRBJ2-7, with 15 nucleotides matching TRBD2. The CDR3 length is 15 residues. The germline V gene has CDR1 SEHNR and CDR2 FQNEAQ (reference sequence). J lost 7 bases, V lost 5 bases, and 6 bases had no gene match. CDR3 DNA: TGTGCCAGCAGCCCCTCGGGACTAGCGGGAGGTGAGCAGTACTTC. Translating it yields CASSPSGLAGGEQYF.